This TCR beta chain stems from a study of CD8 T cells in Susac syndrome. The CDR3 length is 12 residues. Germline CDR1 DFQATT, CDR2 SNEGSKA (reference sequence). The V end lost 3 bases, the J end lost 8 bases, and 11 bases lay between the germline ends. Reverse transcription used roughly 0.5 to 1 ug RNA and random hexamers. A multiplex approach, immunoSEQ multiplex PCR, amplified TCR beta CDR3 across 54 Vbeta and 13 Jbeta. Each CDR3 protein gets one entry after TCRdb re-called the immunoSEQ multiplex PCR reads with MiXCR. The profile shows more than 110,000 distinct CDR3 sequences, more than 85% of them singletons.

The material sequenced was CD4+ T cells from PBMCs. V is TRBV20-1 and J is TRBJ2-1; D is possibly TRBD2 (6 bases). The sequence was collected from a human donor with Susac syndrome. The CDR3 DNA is TGCAGTGCTAGGGGGGGTAGAGATGAGCAGTTCTTC. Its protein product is CSARGGRDEQFF.